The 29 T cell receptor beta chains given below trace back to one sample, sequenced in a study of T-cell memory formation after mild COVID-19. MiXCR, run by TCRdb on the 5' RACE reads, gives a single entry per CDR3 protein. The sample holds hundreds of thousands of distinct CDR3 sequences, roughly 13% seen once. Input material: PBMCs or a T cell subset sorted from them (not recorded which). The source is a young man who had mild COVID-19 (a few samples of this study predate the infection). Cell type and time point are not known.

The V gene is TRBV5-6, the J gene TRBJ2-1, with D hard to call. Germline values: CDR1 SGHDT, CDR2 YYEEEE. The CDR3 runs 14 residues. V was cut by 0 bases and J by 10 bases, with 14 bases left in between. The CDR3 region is CASSLVVRRKEQFF. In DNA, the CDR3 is TGTGCCAGCAGCTTGGTGGTACGCCGGAAAGAGCAGTTCTTC.

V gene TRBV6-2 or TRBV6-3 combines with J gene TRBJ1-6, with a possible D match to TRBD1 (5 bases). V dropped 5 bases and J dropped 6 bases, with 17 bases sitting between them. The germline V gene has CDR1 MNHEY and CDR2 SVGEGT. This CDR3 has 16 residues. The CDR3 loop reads CASSVFRTQLNSPLHF. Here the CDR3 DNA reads TGTGCCAGCAGTGTTTTTAGGACACAACTTAATTCACCCCTCCACTTT.

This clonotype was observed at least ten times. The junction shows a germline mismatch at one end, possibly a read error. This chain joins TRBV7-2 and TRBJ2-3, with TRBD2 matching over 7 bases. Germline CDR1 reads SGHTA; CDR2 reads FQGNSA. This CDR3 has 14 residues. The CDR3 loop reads CASSLRGSTDTQYF. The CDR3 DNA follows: TGCGCCAGCAGCTTGCGGGGGAGCACAGATACGCAGTATTTT. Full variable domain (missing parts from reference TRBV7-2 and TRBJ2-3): GAGVSQSPSNKVTEKGKDVELRCDPISGHTALYWYRQSLGQGLEFLIYFQGNSAPDKSGLPSDRFSAERTGGSVSTLTIQRTQQEDSAVYLCASSLRGSTDTQYFGPGTRLTVL.

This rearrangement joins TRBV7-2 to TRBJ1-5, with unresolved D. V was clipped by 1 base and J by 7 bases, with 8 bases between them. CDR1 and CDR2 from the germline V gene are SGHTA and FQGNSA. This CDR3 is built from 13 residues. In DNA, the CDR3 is TGTGCCAGCAGCTTAGTTTCGGGGCAGCCCCAGCATTTT. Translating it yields CASSLVSGQPQHF.

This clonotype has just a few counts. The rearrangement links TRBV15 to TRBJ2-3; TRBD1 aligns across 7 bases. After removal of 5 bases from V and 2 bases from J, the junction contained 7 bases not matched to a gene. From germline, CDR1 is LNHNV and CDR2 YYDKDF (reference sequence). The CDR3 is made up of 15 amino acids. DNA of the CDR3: TGTGCCACCAGCGACGACAGGGCCTTCACAGATACGCAGTATTTT. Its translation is CATSDDRAFTDTQYF.

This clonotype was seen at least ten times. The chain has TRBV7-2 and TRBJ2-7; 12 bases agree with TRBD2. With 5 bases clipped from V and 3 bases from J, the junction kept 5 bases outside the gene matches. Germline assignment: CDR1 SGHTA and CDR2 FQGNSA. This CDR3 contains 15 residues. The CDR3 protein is CASSPLAGGLYEQYV. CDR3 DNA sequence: TGTGCCAGCAGCCCACTAGCGGGGGGACTCTACGAGCAGTACGTC.

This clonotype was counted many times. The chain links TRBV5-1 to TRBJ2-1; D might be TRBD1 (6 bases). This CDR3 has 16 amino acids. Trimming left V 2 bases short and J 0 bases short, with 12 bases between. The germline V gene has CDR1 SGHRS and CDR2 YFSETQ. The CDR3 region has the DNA TGCGCCAGCAGCTTATACAGGGTGAGCTCCTACAATGAGCAGTTCTTC. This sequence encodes CASSLYRVSSYNEQFF.

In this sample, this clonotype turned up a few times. CDR3 sequence: CATRDSGANVLTF. The CDR3 DNA sequence: TGTGCCACCAGGGACTCTGGGGCCAACGTCCTGACTTTC. The rearrangement links TRBV6-1 to TRBJ2-6, with D maybe TRBD1 (5 bases). This CDR3 spans 13 amino acids. V lost 10 bases and J 0 bases, leaving 7 bases between the germline ends. Germline CDR1 MNHNS, CDR2 SASEGT.

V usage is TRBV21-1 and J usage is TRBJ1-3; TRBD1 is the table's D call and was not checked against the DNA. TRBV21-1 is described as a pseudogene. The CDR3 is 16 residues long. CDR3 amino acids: CASSKVRGGTGNTIYF. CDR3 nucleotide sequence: TGTGCCAGCAGCAAAGTCAGGGGGGGCACTGGAAACACCATATATTTT.

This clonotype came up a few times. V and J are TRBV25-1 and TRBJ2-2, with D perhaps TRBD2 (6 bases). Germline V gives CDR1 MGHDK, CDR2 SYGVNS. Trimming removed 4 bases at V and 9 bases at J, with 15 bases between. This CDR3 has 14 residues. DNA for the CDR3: TGTGCCAGCAGTGTGGAGGGTACGGGACGGGAGCTGTTTTTT. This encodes CASSVEGTGRELFF.

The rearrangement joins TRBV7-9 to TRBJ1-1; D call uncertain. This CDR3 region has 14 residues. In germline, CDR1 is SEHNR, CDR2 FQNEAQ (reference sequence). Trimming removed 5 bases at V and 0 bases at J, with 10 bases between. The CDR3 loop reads CASSRTALNTEAFF. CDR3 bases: TGTGCCAGCAGCCGGACGGCCCTGAACACTGAAGCTTTCTTT.

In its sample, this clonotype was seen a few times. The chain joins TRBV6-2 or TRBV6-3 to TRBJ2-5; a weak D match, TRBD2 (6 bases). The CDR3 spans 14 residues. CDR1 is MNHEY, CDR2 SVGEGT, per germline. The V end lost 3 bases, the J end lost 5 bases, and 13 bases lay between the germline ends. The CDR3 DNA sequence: TGTGCCAGCAGTTATCCCGGGAGTATGGAGACCCAGTACTTC. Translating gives CASSYPGSMETQYF.

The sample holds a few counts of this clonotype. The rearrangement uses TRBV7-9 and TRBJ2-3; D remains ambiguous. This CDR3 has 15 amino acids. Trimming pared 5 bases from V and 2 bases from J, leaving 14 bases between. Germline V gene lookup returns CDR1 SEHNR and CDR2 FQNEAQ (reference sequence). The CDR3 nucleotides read TGTGCCAGCAGCCCTTCCGTCTCGCTCACAGATACGCAGTATTTT. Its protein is CASSPSVSLTDTQYF.

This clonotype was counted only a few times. The chain's CDR3 is CASKLTGEDTQYF. CDR3 in DNA: TGTGCCAGCAAACTCACAGGGGAAGATACGCAGTATTTT. The V gene is TRBV6-6, the J gene TRBJ2-3, with TRBD1 identical over 7 bases. Germline V CDR1 and CDR2: MNHNY, SVGAGI (reference sequence). Trimming removed 7 bases from V and 5 bases from J; junction bases left unmatched: 6. The CDR3 length is 13 residues.

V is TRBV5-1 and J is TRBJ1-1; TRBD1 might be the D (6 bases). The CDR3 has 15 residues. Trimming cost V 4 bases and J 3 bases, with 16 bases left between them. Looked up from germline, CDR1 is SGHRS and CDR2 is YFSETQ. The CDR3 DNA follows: TGCGCCAGCAGCCCCTGGGGGCGGGGGGACACTGAAGCTTTCTTT. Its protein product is CASSPWGRGDTEAFF.

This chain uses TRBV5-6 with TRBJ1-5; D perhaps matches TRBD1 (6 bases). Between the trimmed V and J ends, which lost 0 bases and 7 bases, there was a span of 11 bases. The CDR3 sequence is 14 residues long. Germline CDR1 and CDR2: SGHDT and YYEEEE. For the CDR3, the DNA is TGTGCCAGCAGCTTGGACAGGGTATGGCAGCCCCAGCATTTT. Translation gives CASSLDRVWQPQHF. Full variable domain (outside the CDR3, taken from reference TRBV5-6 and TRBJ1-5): DAGVTQSPTHLIKTRGQQVTLRCSPKSGHDTVSWYQQALGQGPQFIFQYYEEEERQRGNFPDRFSGHQFPNYSSELNVNALLLGDSALYLCASSLDRVWQPQHFGDGTRLSIL.

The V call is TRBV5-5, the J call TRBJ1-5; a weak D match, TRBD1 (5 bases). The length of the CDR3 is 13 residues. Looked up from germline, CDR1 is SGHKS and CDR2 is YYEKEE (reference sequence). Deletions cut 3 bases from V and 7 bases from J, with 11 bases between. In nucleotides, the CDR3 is TGTGCCAGCAGCTCACAGGTAAACCAGCCCCAGCATTTT. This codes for CASSSQVNQPQHF. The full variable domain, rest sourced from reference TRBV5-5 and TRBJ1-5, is DAGVTQSPTHLIKTRGQQVTLRCSPISGHKSVSWYQQVLGQGPQFIFQYYEKEERGRGNFPDRFSARQFPNYSSELNVNALLLGDSALYLCASSSQVNQPQHFGDGTRLSIL.

The CDR3 region is CASSIAGRNTGELFF. The CDR3 DNA reads TGCGCCAGCAGCATAGCAGGGCGTAACACCGGGGAGCTGTTTTTT. V is TRBV4-1 and J is TRBJ2-2, with a tentative D call TRBD1 (5 bases). V was trimmed by 5 bases and J by 2 bases, leaving 12 bases between them. The CDR3 consists of 15 residues. Germline CDR1 is MGHRA and CDR2 is YSYEKL.

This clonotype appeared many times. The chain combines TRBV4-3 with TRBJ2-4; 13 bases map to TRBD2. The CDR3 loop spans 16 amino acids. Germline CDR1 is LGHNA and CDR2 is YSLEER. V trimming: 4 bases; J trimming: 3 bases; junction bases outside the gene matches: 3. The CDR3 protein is CASSPTSGGGKNIQYF. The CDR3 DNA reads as TGCGCCAGCAGCCCCACTAGCGGGGGGGGCAAAAACATTCAGTACTTC.

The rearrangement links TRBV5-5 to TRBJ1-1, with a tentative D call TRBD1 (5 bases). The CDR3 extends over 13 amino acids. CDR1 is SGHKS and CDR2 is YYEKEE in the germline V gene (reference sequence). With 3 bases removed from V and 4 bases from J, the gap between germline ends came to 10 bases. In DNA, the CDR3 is TGTGCCAGCAGCTGGAGACAGCTCACTGAAGCTTTCTTT. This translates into CASSWRQLTEAFF.

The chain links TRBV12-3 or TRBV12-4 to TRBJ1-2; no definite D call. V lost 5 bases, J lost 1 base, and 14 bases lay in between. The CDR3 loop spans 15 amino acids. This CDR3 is CASSPPGGLNYGYTF. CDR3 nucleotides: TGTGCCAGCAGTCCCCCGGGTGGGCTTAACTATGGCTACACCTTC.

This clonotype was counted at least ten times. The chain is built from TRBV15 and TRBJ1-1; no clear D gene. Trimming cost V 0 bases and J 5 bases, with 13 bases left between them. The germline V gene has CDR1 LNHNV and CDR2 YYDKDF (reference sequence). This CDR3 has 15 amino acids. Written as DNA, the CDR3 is TGTGCCACCAGCAGAGATTTACGATTGGGGACTGAAGCTTTCTTT. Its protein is CATSRDLRLGTEAFF.

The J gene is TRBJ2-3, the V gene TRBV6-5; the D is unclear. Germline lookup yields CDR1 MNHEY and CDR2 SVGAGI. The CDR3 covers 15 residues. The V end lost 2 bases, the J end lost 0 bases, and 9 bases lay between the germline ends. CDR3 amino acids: CASSYGQSSTDTQYF. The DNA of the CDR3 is TGTGCCAGCAGTTACGGCCAATCTAGCACAGATACGCAGTATTTT.

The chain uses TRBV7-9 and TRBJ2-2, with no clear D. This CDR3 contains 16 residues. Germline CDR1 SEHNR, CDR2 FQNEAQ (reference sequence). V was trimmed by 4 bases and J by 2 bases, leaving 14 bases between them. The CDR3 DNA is TGTGCCAGCAGCTGGATGGGGTTTTCCAACACCGGGGAGCTGTTTTTT. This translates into CASSWMGFSNTGELFF.

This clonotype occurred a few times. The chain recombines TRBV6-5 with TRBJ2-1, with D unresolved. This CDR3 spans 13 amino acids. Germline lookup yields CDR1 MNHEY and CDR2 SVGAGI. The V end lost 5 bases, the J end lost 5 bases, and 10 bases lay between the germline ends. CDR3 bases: TGTGCCAGCAGTGCTGACTGGAACAATGAGCAGTTCTTC. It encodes CASSADWNNEQFF.

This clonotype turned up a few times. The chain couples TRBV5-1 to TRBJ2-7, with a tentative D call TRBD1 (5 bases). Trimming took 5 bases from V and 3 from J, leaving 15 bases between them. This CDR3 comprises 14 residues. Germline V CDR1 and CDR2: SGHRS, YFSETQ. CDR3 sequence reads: CASSPRGANYEQYF. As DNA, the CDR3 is TGCGCCAGCAGTCCGCGTGGGGCTAACTACGAGCAGTACTTC.

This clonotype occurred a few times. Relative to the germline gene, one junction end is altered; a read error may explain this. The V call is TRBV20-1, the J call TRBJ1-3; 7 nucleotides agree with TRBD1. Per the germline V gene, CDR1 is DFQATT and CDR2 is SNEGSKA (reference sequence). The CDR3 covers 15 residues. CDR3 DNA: TGCAGTGCTCGAGACACAGGGGTCTCTGGAAACACCATATATTTT. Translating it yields CSARDTGVSGNTIYF.

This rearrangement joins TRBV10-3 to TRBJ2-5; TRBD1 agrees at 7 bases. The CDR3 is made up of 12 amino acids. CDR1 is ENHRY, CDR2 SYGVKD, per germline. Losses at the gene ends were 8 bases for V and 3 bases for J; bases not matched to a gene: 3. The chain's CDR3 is CAIRDREETQYF. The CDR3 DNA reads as TGTGCCATCCGAGACAGGGAAGAGACCCAGTACTTC.

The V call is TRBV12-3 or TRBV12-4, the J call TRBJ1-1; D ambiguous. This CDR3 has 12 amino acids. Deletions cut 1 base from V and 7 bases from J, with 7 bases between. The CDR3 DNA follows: TGTGCCAGCAGTTTAGGGAATAATGAAGCTTTCTTT. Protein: CASSLGNNEAFF.